This record concerns one T cell receptor beta chain sequence. This record comes from a study of blood T cell repertoires in COVID-19. Study-level background: The United States, Italy and Spain provided the acute and convalescent COVID-19 samples.

Participant-reported clinical history was the basis for cohort assignment. Methods used by the authors: Reference gene primers were amplified, and this amplification served to estimate nucleated cell counts. This table comes from immunoSEQ multiplex PCR, and its TCRdb copy is limited to in-frame clones, with some not included. V, J and clone size are those of that table, while D and trimming were read from the DNA. The table includes about 300,000 clones, just over 85% detected once. The source material was PBMCs or T cells enriched from blood (not recorded which). This TCR was sampled from a woman younger than 30 who had recovered from COVID-19.

CDR3 coding DNA: TGTGCCAGTAGTATAGGAGGACAGAGTTTGCGAACTGAAGCTTTCTTT. It specifies CASSIGGQSLRTEAFF. The chain links TRBV19 to TRBJ1-1, with D tentatively TRBD1 (6 bases). Germline V gene data show CDR1 as LNHDA and CDR2 as SQIVND (reference sequence). The CDR3 consists of 16 residues. V was clipped by 1 base and J by 5 bases, with 17 bases between them.